This T cell receptor beta chain was found in a study of CD8+ T cells in alopecia areata. Turning to the study itself: For the treated group, dosing was oral tofacitinib at 5 to 10 mg twice daily. Tofacitinib exposure lasted 6 to 18 months, followed by 6 months off drug. General observations from the study: Although TCR sharing was seen in mice, sharing across patients was less clear, possibly for HLA-related reasons.

The treatment was: oral pan-JAK inhibitor, 5-10 mg twice daily. On this clone itself: Its specificity is unknown.

Germline CDR1 reads SQVTM; CDR2 reads ANQGSEA. The ends were cut back, 4 bases at V and 4 bases at J, with 12 bases in the middle. This CDR3 has 13 amino acids. cDNA serving as the sequencing template came from extracted, reverse transcribed RNA. The repertoire was sequenced with immunoSEQ multiplex PCR; TCRdb's copy has only in-frame clones and lacks some. The sample holds more than 200,000 clones; over 60% are singletons and the top ten take more than 0.95%. This chain connects TRBV29-1 to TRBJ2-3; no clear D gene. Specimen: CD4+ T cells sorted from blood, collected at week 44, from a patient treated with tofacitinib. The TCR was taken from a human donor with alopecia areata. The chain's CDR3 is CSVGARLADTQYF. CDR3 bases: TGCAGCGTTGGTGCCCGTTTGGCAGATACGCAGTATTTT.